The present TCR beta chain was sequenced within a study of cytomegalovirus exposure and HLA in healthy donors. Libraries were prepared by immunoSEQ multiplex PCR; TCRdb keeps only in-frame clonotypes and omits some of them. The sample gives under 250,000 clones, less than 90% of which show up once; around 12% is in the top ten. CDR1 is SGHDT, CDR2 YYEEEE, per germline. This CDR3 comprises 15 residues. V gave up 6 bases and J gave up 2 bases, with 14 bases separating them. Overall study findings and caveats: Many donors shared some public TCRs, even though most TCR sequences were rare. According to reports, the classifier identified cytomegalovirus status with high specificity and sensitivity.

With regard to this clone: Antigen specificity is unknown.

The genes are TRBV5-6 and TRBJ2-2; D not resolved. The specimen sequenced was PBMCs. The sequence was obtained from a man between 18 and 35 years old in good health and CMV-seropositive. DNA of the CDR3: TGTGCCAGCACCTATTTAGGCGATAACACCGGGGAGCTGTTTTTT. Translating gives CASTYLGDNTGELFF.